Listed here are 28 T cell receptor beta chains from one sample, sequenced in a study of blood T cell repertoires in COVID-19. Clones were read by immunoSEQ multiplex PCR, and TCRdb kept only the in-frame ones, dropping some. The sample yields roughly 150,000 clones, roughly 78% seen once. The sequencing input was peripheral blood. Source of these receptors: a human donor with acute or convalescent COVID-19. The donor label of this sample is uncertain.

The table lists this clone with a count of one. The chain recombines TRBV11-3 with TRBJ2-3; TRBD2 matches 9 bases. Germline V gives CDR1 SGHNT, CDR2 YENEEA. The CDR3 has 17 amino acids. J gave up 5 bases and V 0 bases, and 9 bases lay outside the gene matches. CDR3 sequence: CASSLEGRGGALDTQYF. In DNA, the CDR3 is TGTGCCAGCAGCTTAGAAGGACGCGGGGGGGCCTTAGATACGCAGTATTTT.

The chain recombines TRBV10-3 with TRBJ2-1; D perhaps matches TRBD2 (7 bases). The CDR3 is 16 residues long. Between the trimmed V and J ends, which lost 3 bases and 5 bases, there was a span of 17 bases. The germline gives CDR1 ENHRY, CDR2 SYGVKD. The CDR3 DNA follows: TGTGCCATCAGTGACCCCGGGGGGCAGGACGACAATGAGCAGTTCTTC. It is translated as CAISDPGGQDDNEQFF.

This chain joins TRBV7-2 and TRBJ2-7; maybe TRBD1 (6 bases). CDR3 length equals 14 residues. Trimming removed 6 bases from V and 7 bases from J, with 19 bases in between. The germline gives CDR1 SGHTA, CDR2 FQGNSA. CDR3 amino acids: CASRQGPARGEQYF. The CDR3, as DNA: TGTGCCAGCAGGCAGGGCCCGGCGAGGGGGGAGCAGTACTTC.

The J gene is TRBJ1-4, the V gene TRBV5-6; no definite D call. Trimming pared 2 bases from V and 8 bases from J, leaving 16 bases between. Germline CDR1 reads SGHDT; CDR2 reads YYEEEE. The CDR3 consists of 15 residues. CDR3 sequence (DNA): TGTGCCAGCAGCTTAAACAGAGAAAGCTGGGAAAAACTGTTTTTT. Its translation is CASSLNRESWEKLFF.

The chain links TRBV30 to TRBJ2-1, with 8 bases lining up with TRBD2. J gave up 3 bases and V 5 bases, and 3 bases lay outside the gene matches. Germline V gene sequence: CDR1 GTSNPN, CDR2 SVGIG (reference sequence). CDR3 length equals 13 residues. In DNA form, the CDR3 reads TGTGCCTGGGACCGGGGGGGCTACAATGAGCAGTTCTTC. Its protein is CAWDRGGYNEQFF.

The rearrangement links TRBV28 to TRBJ1-2; D not resolved. The CDR3 covers 16 residues. The V end was cut by 6 bases, the J end by 6 bases, with 23 bases between. CDR1 and CDR2 (germline): MDHEN, SYDVKM. The CDR3 nucleotides are TGTGCCAGCAGAGTTTTGGGAGGGAAACCGAGAGATGGCTACACCTTC. Protein: CASRVLGGKPRDGYTF.

This clone was seen just once. The gene calls are TRBV21-1 and TRBJ2-5; the table calls TRBD2, which could not be checked here. TRBV21-1 is a listed pseudogene. The CDR3 length is 15 residues. CDR3 amino acids: CASSESGTSRETQYF. The DNA of the CDR3 is TGTGCCAGCAGCGAATCGGGGACTTCGCGGGAGACCCAGTACTTC.

This clone was found a few times. The chain uses TRBV5-4 and TRBJ2-1; 11 positions match TRBD1. The germline V gene has CDR1 SGHNT and CDR2 YYREEE (reference sequence). The CDR3 totals 17 residues. The J segment lost 7 bases and the V segment lost 3 bases, leaving 12 bases of the junction unmatched. This chain's CDR3 is CASSSGQGAILWNEQFF. The CDR3 region has the DNA TGTGCCAGCAGCTCTGGACAGGGGGCAATTTTGTGGAATGAGCAGTTCTTC.

The genes are TRBV3-1 (or the pseudogene TRBV3-2) and TRBJ2-7, with a weak D call TRBD1 (6 bases). V lost 4 bases, J lost 0 bases, and 22 bases lay in between. CDR3 size: 18 residues. Germline CDR1 is LGHDT and CDR2 is YNNKEL (reference sequence). Here the CDR3 reads CASSRQRAGARASYEQYF. CDR3 DNA: TGTGCCAGCAGCCGTCAACGAGCAGGGGCTCGGGCCTCCTACGAGCAGTACTTC.

V and J are TRBV6-1 and TRBJ1-2; D is possibly TRBD1 (5 bases). This CDR3 comprises 13 residues. Germline CDR1 reads MNHNS; CDR2 reads SASEGT. Trimming left V 2 bases short and J 5 bases short, with 9 bases between. CDR3 sequence (DNA): TGTGCCAGCAGTGAACGGGGGGATTATGGCTACACCTTC. As protein: CASSERGDYGYTF.

The chain recombines TRBV5-4 with TRBJ1-4; the match to TRBD1 covers 7 bases. The V segment lost 4 bases and the J segment 2 bases; nucleotides outside the gene matches: 5. The length of the CDR3 is 15 residues. Per germline, CDR1 SGHNT and CDR2 YYREEE (reference sequence). DNA for the CDR3: TGTGCCAGCAGCAAACCGGGACAGACTAATGAAAAACTGTTTTTT. It encodes CASSKPGQTNEKLFF.

The rearrangement links TRBV6-4 to TRBJ1-2, with 7 bases identical to TRBD1. CDR1 and CDR2 from the germline V gene are MRHNA and SNTAGT. This CDR3 is 15 amino acids long. Losses at the gene ends were 4 bases for V and 1 base for J; bases not matched to a gene: 6. The CDR3 DNA follows: TGTGCCAGCAGTGCGGACAGGCTAAATAACTATGGCTACACCTTC. It is translated as CASSADRLNNYGYTF.

This clone was observed a handful of times. The rearrangement joins TRBV11-2 to TRBJ1-6; D ambiguous. Trimming shortened V by 2 bases and J by 1 base, and 18 bases separated the two germline ends. The CDR3 has 19 amino acids. Per the germline V gene, CDR1 is SGHAT and CDR2 is FQNNGV. Here the CDR3 DNA reads TGTGCCAGCAGCTTATCGTCGCCGGGGAAGGCATCCTATAATTCACCCCTCCACTTT. It specifies CASSLSSPGKASYNSPLHF.

This chain's CDR3 is CASSEQRNQPQHF. The CDR3 DNA sequence: TGTGCCAGTAGTGAACAGCGCAATCAGCCCCAGCATTTT. This rearrangement joins TRBV19 to TRBJ1-5; no clear D. CDR1 LNHDA and CDR2 SQIVND come from the germline V gene (reference sequence). The CDR3 runs to 13 residues. Trimming cost V 5 bases and J 2 bases, with 7 bases left between them.

The chain recombines TRBV6-6 with TRBJ2-7; TRBD1 might be the D (6 bases). The germline V gene has CDR1 MNHNY and CDR2 SVGAGI (reference sequence). This CDR3 comprises 14 residues. Deletions cut 6 bases from V and 5 bases from J, with 17 bases between. This CDR3 reads CASRSAGDSDEQYF. DNA of the CDR3: TGTGCCAGCAGGTCCGCAGGGGATAGCGACGAGCAGTACTTC.

The chain uses TRBV4-2 and TRBJ2-7; D remains ambiguous. V lost 1 base and J lost 0, with 7 bases in between. The length of the CDR3 is 14 residues. Germline V gives CDR1 LGHNA, CDR2 YNFKEQ. Here the CDR3 DNA reads TGTGCCAGCAGCCAAGCTTTACTCTCCTACGAGCAGTACTTC. Its protein is CASSQALLSYEQYF.

This sequence joins TRBV18 and TRBJ2-7, with D perhaps TRBD1 (5 bases). V was shortened by 4 bases and J by 6 bases, with 19 bases between the two germline ends. This CDR3 is built from 15 residues. Germline CDR1 reads KGHSH; CDR2 reads LQKENI. Here the CDR3 reads CASSRITIGAAEQYF. The CDR3 DNA sequence: TGTGCCAGCTCACGTATTACGATAGGGGCGGCCGAGCAGTACTTC.

This chain uses TRBV19 with TRBJ1-2, with unresolved D. The ends were cut back, 8 bases at V and 2 bases at J, with 18 bases in the middle. Germline V gives CDR1 LNHDA, CDR2 SQIVND (reference sequence). This CDR3 contains 15 residues. Here the CDR3 reads CASREGRAINYGYTF. In nucleotides, the CDR3 is TGTGCCAGTCGCGAAGGCAGAGCGATAAACTATGGCTACACCTTC.

The chain joins TRBV12-5 to TRBJ1-4, with D possibly TRBD1 on 5 matching bases. The ends were cut back, 0 bases at V and 8 bases at J, with 7 bases in the middle. CDR1 is LGHNT and CDR2 is FRNRAP in the germline V gene. The CDR3 is 13 amino acids. CDR3 DNA sequence: TGTGCTAGTGGTTTGGTAGGGGTCGAAAAACTGTTTTTT. The encoded protein is CASGLVGVEKLFF.

This chain uses TRBV19 with TRBJ2-5; unclear D gene. V lost 1 base and J 2 bases, leaving 5 bases between the germline ends. The CDR3 loop spans 13 amino acids. The germline gives CDR1 LNHDA, CDR2 SQIVND (reference sequence). The CDR3 protein is CASSIGHQETQYF. DNA of the CDR3: TGTGCCAGTAGTATAGGGCATCAAGAGACCCAGTACTTC.

The chain is built from TRBV3-1 (or the pseudogene TRBV3-2) and TRBJ1-6; D uncertain. The CDR3 length is 13 residues. Trimming stripped 4 bases from V and 7 bases from J, with 8 bases between. Germline V gene sequence: CDR1 LGHDT, CDR2 YNNKEL (reference sequence). The CDR3 DNA sequence: TGTGCCAGCAGCCCGTTTGTAAATTCACCCCTCCACTTT. The encoded protein is CASSPFVNSPLHF.

CDR3 in DNA: TGTGCCAGCAGCGCCTGGACAGGGGGCCTAGAGACCCAGTACTTC. Amino acid sequence: CASSAWTGGLETQYF. The V and J genes are TRBV7-9 and TRBJ2-5, with TRBD1 matching 11 bases. V lost 5 bases, J lost 4 bases, and 6 bases stayed unmatched. Germline values: CDR1 SEHNR, CDR2 FQNEAQ (reference sequence). This CDR3 is 15 amino acids long.

This chain joins TRBV11-1 and TRBJ1-1; D is uncertain. V was clipped by 5 bases and J by 1 base, with 11 bases between them. This CDR3 spans 14 amino acids. The germline V gene has CDR1 SGHAT and CDR2 FQDESV (reference sequence). The DNA of the CDR3 is TGTGCCAGCAGCCCGGGGAACTGGAACACTGAAGCTTTCTTT. Translation: CASSPGNWNTEAFF.

A single count supports this clone. The chain combines TRBV5-5 with TRBJ2-1; 8 nucleotides align to TRBD2. CDR3 length: 15 residues. V shed 0 bases and J 5 bases; nucleotides not matched to a gene: 4. Germline loops: CDR1 SGHKS, CDR2 YYEKEE (reference sequence). The CDR3 loop reads CASSLGAGAHNEQFF. The CDR3 region has the DNA TGTGCCAGCAGCTTGGGAGCGGGGGCCCACAATGAGCAGTTCTTC.

This clone was seen more than once but under ten times. The chain couples TRBV1 to TRBJ2-3; TRBD1, the table's D call, lacks a check against the DNA. TRBV1 is marked as a pseudogene. The CDR3 runs 19 residues. DNA of the CDR3: TGCACCAGCAGCCAAGTCGCAGGGAAGTTTCACTGTTACACAGATACGCAGTATTTT. It specifies CTSSQVAGKFHCYTDTQYF.

This clone has only a few counts. The chain joins TRBV7-9 to TRBJ1-6; 9 bases line up with TRBD1. The V and J ends lost 5 bases and 10 bases, in that order; junction bases with no gene match: 3. The CDR3 sequence is 13 residues long. Germline loops: CDR1 SEHNR, CDR2 FQNEAQ (reference sequence). CDR3 loop: CASSRDRDSPLHF. The CDR3 DNA reads as TGTGCCAGCAGCCGGGACAGGGACTCACCCCTCCACTTT. Looking up the rest from reference TRBV7-9 and TRBJ1-6 gives the full variable domain: DTGVSQNPRHKITKRGQNVTFRCDPISEHNRLYWYRQTLGQGPEFLTYFQNEAQLEKSRLLSDRFSAERPKGSFSTLEIQRTEQGDSAMYLCASSRDRDSPLHFGNGTRLTVT.

This sequence joins TRBV4-3 and TRBJ1-2, with 7 bases that match TRBD1. This CDR3 has 14 residues. The ends lost 8 bases at V and 3 bases at J; junction bases unmatched: 9. The V gene's germline CDR1 is LGHNA and CDR2 YSLEER. In DNA form, the CDR3 reads TGCGCCAGCCGATTTTTAGACAGGGACTATGGCTACACCTTC. The encoded protein is CASRFLDRDYGYTF.

V gene TRBV7-3 combines with J gene TRBJ2-3; 13 bases fit TRBD2. This CDR3 is 16 amino acids long. J gave up 4 bases and V 4 bases, and 5 bases lay outside the gene matches. Per the germline V gene, CDR1 is SGHTA and CDR2 is FQGTGA. CDR3 sequence: CASSSRTSGGPDTQYF. In DNA form, the CDR3 reads TGTGCCAGCAGCTCCCGGACTAGCGGGGGCCCAGATACGCAGTATTTT.